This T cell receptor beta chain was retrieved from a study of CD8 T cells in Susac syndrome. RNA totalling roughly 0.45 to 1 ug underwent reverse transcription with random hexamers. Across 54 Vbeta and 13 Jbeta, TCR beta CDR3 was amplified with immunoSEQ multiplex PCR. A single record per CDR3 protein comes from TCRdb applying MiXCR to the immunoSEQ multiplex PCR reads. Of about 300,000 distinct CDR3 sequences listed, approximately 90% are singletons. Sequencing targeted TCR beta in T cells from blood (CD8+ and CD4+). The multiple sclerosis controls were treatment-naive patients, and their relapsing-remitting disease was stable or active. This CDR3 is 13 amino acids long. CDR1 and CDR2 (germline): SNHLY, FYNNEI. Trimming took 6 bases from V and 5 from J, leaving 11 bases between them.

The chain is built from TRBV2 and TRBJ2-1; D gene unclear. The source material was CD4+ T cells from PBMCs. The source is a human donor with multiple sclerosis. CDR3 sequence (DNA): TGTGCCAGCAGCACACCGAACAACAATGAGCAGTTCTTC. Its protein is CASSTPNNNEQFF.